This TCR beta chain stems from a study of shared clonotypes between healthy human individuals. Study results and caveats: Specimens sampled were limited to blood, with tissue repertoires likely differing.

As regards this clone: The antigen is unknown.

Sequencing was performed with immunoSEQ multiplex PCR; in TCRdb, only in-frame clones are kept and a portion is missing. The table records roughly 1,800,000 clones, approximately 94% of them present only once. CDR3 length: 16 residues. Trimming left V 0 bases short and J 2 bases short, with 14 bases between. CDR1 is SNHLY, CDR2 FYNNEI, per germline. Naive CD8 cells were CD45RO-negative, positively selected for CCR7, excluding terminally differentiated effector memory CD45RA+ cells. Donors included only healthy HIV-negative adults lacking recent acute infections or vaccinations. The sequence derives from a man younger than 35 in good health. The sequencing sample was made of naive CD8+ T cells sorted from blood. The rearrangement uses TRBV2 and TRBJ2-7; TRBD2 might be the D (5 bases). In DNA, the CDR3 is TGTGCCAGCAGTGAAGCGCAAGAGGGCACGACCTACGAGCAGTACTTC. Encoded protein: CASSEAQEGTTYEQYF. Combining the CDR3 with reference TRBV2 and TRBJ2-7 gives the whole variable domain EPEVTQTPSHQVTQMGQEVILRCVPISNHLYFYWYRQILGQKVEFLVSFYNNEISEKSEIFDDQFSVERPDGSNFTLKIRSTKLEDSAMYFCASSEAQEGTTYEQYFGPGTRLTVT.